This TCR beta chain is from a study of OX40 agonist ivuxolimab in advanced cancers. On the study more broadly: Aged roughly 23 to 90 with a mean of around 60 years, they were around 85% male. Eligibility rules accepted prior anti-PD-1, anti-PD-L1 or anti-CTLA-4 therapy, and around 38% had some.

CDR1 SGHRS and CDR2 YFSETQ come from the germline V gene. The CDR3 is 14 amino acids. The V and J ends lost 4 bases and 5 bases, in that order; junction bases with no gene match: 8. The table came from immunoSEQ multiplex PCR; TCRdb's copy has only in-frame clones and leaves some out. The sample carries about 99,000 clones, around 90% recorded once. This clonotype originated in an adult with an advanced solid tumor such as melanoma, head and neck, liver or kidney cancer. The chain links TRBV5-1 to TRBJ1-1; TRBD1 matches 7 bases. Specimen: CD4+ or CD8+ T cells sorted from blood, collected in a trial of the OX40 agonist ivuxolimab. CDR3 sequence (DNA): TGCGCCAGCAGCCCCCAGGGGGAAAGAACTGAAGCTTTCTTT. As protein: CASSPQGERTEAFF. The full variable domain, its missing parts supplied by reference TRBV5-1 and TRBJ1-1, is KAGVTQTPRYLIKTRGQQVTLSCSPISGHRSVSWYQQTPGQGLQFLFEYFSETQRNKGNFPGRFSGRQFSNSRSEMNVSTLELGDSALYLCASSPQGERTEAFFGQGTRLTVV.